The 17 T cell receptor beta chains reported below all come from one sample, sequenced in a study of graft-versus-host responses after intestinal transplantation. Clones were read by immunoSEQ multiplex PCR, and TCRdb kept only the in-frame ones, dropping some. The sample shows about 130,000 clones, more than 90% of them seen only once. These receptors are not linked to any known antigen. The sequences come from unstimulated CD4+ T cells sorted from spleen or lymph node cells, collected before intestinal transplant. The receptors derive from a human donor who received an intestinal transplant.

The J gene is TRBJ1-2, the V gene TRBV7-8; TRBD1 might be the D (5 bases). V dropped 1 base and J dropped 5 bases, with 14 bases sitting between them. The CDR3 has 15 amino acids. Germline V gives CDR1 SGHVS, CDR2 FQNEAQ. The CDR3 protein is CASSLGATARYGYTF. CDR3 coding DNA: TGTGCCAGCAGCTTAGGTGCGACAGCAAGATATGGCTACACCTTC.

This rearrangement joins TRBV11-2 to TRBJ1-2, with a weak D call TRBD1 (5 bases). V lost 7 bases, J lost 4 bases, and 19 bases lay in between. The germline V gene encodes CDR1 SGHAT and CDR2 FQNNGV. This CDR3 has 15 residues. CDR3 sequence reads: CASNNNRGFGYGYTF. CDR3 sequence (DNA): TGTGCCAGCAACAACAACCGGGGGTTTGGCTATGGCTACACCTTC.

The V call is TRBV5-6, the J call TRBJ1-1; 9 bases match TRBD1. The germline CDR1 and CDR2 sequences are SGHDT and YYEEEE. CDR3 length: 15 residues. V was pared by 4 bases and J by 1 base, with 5 bases of the junction left unmatched. CDR3 sequence reads: CASSILTGGNTEAFF. In DNA form, the CDR3 reads TGTGCCAGCAGCATACTGACAGGGGGGAACACTGAAGCTTTCTTT.

The chain is built from TRBV6-5 and TRBJ2-5, with D perhaps matching TRBD2 (6 bases). Trimming shortened V by 0 bases and J by 5 bases, and 13 bases separated the two germline ends. Germline V gene sequence: CDR1 MNHEY, CDR2 SVGAGI. The CDR3 totals 15 residues. CDR3 sequence reads: CASSYSRRGLETQYF. CDR3 coding DNA: TGTGCCAGCAGTTACTCCAGGCGGGGTTTGGAGACCCAGTACTTC.

The chain uses TRBV29-1 and TRBJ2-5; D is perhaps TRBD2 (5 bases). The CDR3 covers 13 residues. Germline CDR1 reads SQVTM; CDR2 reads ANQGSEA. V lost 1 base and J lost 2, with 8 bases in between. The CDR3 DNA follows: TGCAGCGTTGAAGGGCGGGTACAAGAGACCCAGTACTTC. Translation gives CSVEGRVQETQYF.

The CDR3 DNA reads TGTGCCAGCAGCCCCGAGGTCGGCACCGGGGAGCTGTTTTTT. Protein product: CASSPEVGTGELFF. This chain connects TRBV7-6 to TRBJ2-2; D is unclear. Germline assignment: CDR1 SGHVS and CDR2 FNYEAQ. V lost 5 bases, J lost 4 bases, and 11 bases lay in between. The CDR3 is 14 residues long.

V and J are TRBV19 and TRBJ2-7; D gene unclear. The germline gives CDR1 LNHDA, CDR2 SQIVND (reference sequence). V was shortened by 5 bases and J by 0 bases, with 11 bases between the two germline ends. The CDR3 has 14 residues. DNA for the CDR3: TGTGCCAGTAGTGTAACTCCGTTCTCCTACGAGCAGTACTTC. Its translation: CASSVTPFSYEQYF. The variable domain in full, completed from reference TRBV19 and TRBJ2-7, reads DGGITQSPKYLFRKEGQNVTLSCEQNLNHDAMYWYRQDPGQGLRLIYYSQIVNDFQKGDIAEGYSVSREKKESFPLTVTSAQKNPTAFYLCASSVTPFSYEQYFGPGTRLTVT.

The gene calls are TRBV5-4 and TRBJ2-5; D perhaps matches TRBD1 (6 bases). Germline lookup yields CDR1 SGHNT and CDR2 YYREEE (reference sequence). The CDR3 loop spans 16 amino acids. The V end was cut by 2 bases, the J end by 5 bases, with 19 bases between. CDR3 coding DNA: TGTGCCAGCAGCTTAGGGGGTGGAAGGGTAGGTGAGACCCAGTACTTC. This sequence encodes CASSLGGGRVGETQYF.

The chain employs TRBV7-9 and TRBJ1-1; D remains unclear. In germline, CDR1 is SEHNR, CDR2 FQNEAQ (reference sequence). V dropped 4 bases and J dropped 2 bases, with 5 bases sitting between them. This CDR3 is built from 12 residues. CDR3 DNA sequence: TGTGCCAGCAGCTACCTAAACACTGAAGCTTTCTTT. Translating it yields CASSYLNTEAFF.

The chain combines TRBV25-1 with TRBJ2-4, with 7 bases matching TRBD1. V gave up 6 bases and J gave up 1 base; unmatched junction bases: 6. Germline V lookup: CDR1 MGHDK, CDR2 SYGVNS. The CDR3 has 15 residues. The chain's CDR3 is CASRGTDRAKNIQYF. CDR3 coding DNA: TGTGCCAGCAGGGGGACAGATCGTGCCAAAAACATTCAGTACTTC.

The chain couples TRBV9 to TRBJ1-1; 8 positions match TRBD1. Trimming took 3 bases from V and 6 from J; bases not matched to a gene: 1. This CDR3 has 12 residues. CDR1 is SGDLS, CDR2 YYNGEE, per germline. The CDR3: CASSGDRPEAFF. CDR3 nucleotides: TGTGCCAGCAGCGGGGACAGGCCTGAAGCTTTCTTT. Full variable domain (rest looked up from reference TRBV9 and TRBJ1-1): DSGVTQTPKHLITATGQRVTLRCSPRSGDLSVYWYQQSLDQGLQFLIQYYNGEERAKGNILERFSAQQFPDLHSELNLSSLELGDSALYFCASSGDRPEAFFGQGTRLTVV.

The chain uses TRBV18 and TRBJ1-1; no clear D gene. CDR3 length: 16 residues. V dropped 6 bases and J dropped 0 bases, with 17 bases sitting between them. Germline V gene sequence: CDR1 KGHSH, CDR2 LQKENI. The CDR3 is CASSTGRALMNTEAFF. The DNA for the CDR3 is TGTGCCAGCTCCACCGGTAGGGCCCTCATGAACACTGAAGCTTTCTTT. Drawing the rest from reference TRBV18 and TRBJ1-1, the complete variable domain is NAGVMQNPRHLVRRRGQEARLRCSPMKGHSHVYWYRQLPEEGLKFMVYLQKENIIDESGMPKERFSAEFPKEGPSILRIQQVVRGDSAAYFCASSTGRALMNTEAFFGQGTRLTVV.

The chain joins TRBV2 to TRBJ2-7; 8 bases fit TRBD2. V trimming: 4 bases; J trimming: 5 bases; junction bases outside the gene matches: 4. The CDR3 extends over 13 amino acids. Germline V gives CDR1 SNHLY, CDR2 FYNNEI. The chain's CDR3 is CASSAGSGNEQYF. The CDR3, as DNA: TGTGCCAGCAGTGCCGGTAGCGGGAACGAGCAGTACTTC.

In its sample, this clone was seen a few times. V gene TRBV19 combines with J gene TRBJ2-2, with 8 bases aligning to TRBD2. The CDR3 contains 12 residues. Germline V lookup: CDR1 LNHDA, CDR2 SQIVND (reference sequence). V was pared by 7 bases and J by 6 bases, with 1 base of the junction left unmatched. The CDR3 region has the DNA TGTGCCAGTACGGGAGGGCCCGGGGAGCTGTTTTTT. Translating gives CASTGGPGELFF.

This chain connects TRBV10-3 to TRBJ2-7, with D tentatively TRBD2 (6 bases). Trimming left V 8 bases short and J 2 bases short, with 10 bases between. Per germline, CDR1 ENHRY and CDR2 SYGVKD. The CDR3 runs to 12 residues. For the CDR3, the DNA is TGTGCCATCGGGGGGACCACCTACGAGCAGTACTTC. This gives the protein CAIGGTTYEQYF.

The chain joins TRBV11-3 to TRBJ1-1; D perhaps matches TRBD1 (6 bases). Germline V gene sequence: CDR1 SGHNT, CDR2 YENEEA. Trimming took off 2 bases at V and 4 bases at J, with 11 bases between the two ends. CDR3 length: 14 residues. CDR3 nucleotides: TGTGCCAGCAGCTTACAAACAGGGAGCACTGAAGCTTTCTTT. Translation gives CASSLQTGSTEAFF.

CDR3 DNA sequence: TGTGCCTGGACTCCTAACTATGGCTACACCTTC. This encodes CAWTPNYGYTF. This chain uses TRBV30 with TRBJ1-2; D is uncertain. V lost 4 bases to trimming and J lost 0 bases, with 3 bases between them. From germline, CDR1 is GTSNPN and CDR2 SVGIG (reference sequence). CDR3 size: 11 residues.